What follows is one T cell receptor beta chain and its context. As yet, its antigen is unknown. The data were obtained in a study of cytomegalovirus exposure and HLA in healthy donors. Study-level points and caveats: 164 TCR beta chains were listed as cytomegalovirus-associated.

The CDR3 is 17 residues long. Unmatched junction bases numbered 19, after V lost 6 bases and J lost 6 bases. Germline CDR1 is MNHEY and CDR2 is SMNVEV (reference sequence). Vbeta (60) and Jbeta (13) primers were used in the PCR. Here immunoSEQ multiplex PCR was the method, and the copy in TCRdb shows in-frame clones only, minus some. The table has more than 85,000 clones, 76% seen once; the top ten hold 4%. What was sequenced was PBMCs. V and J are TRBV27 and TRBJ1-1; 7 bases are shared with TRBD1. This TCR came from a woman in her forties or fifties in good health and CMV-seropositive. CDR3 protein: CASSVIRDSTGRPEAFF. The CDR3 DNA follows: TGTGCCAGCAGCGTCATCCGGGACAGTACTGGGAGGCCTGAAGCTTTCTTT.